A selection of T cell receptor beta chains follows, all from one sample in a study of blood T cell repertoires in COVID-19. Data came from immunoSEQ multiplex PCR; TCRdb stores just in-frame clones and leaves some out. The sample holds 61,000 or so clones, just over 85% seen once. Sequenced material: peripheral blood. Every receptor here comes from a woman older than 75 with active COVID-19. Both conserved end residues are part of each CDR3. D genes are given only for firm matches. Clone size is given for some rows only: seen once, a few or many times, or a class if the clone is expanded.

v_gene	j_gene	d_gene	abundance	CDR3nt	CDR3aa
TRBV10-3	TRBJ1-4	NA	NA	TGTGCCATCAGTGAGGCAGCAACTAATGAAAAACTGTTTTTT	CAISEAATNEKLFF
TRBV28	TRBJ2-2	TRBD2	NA	TGTGCCAGCAGTGGGCTAGCGGGGGCCAACACCGGGGAGCTGTTTTTT	CASSGLAGANTGELFF
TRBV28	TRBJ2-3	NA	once	TGTGCCAGCGTACTGGGGGGGGCTGGAGATACGCAGTATTTT	CASVLGGAGDTQYF
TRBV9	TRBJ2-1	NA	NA	TGTGCCAGCAGCGTAGGCAGGGACAATGAGCAGTTCTTC	CASSVGRDNEQFF
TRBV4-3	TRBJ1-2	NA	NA	TGCGCCAGCAGCCAAGCTCCGGGGACTCTGGGCAACTATGGCTACACCTTC	CASSQAPGTLGNYGYTF
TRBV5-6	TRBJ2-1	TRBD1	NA	TGTGCCAGCAGCGCCGGGACAGGGAGCTACAATGAGCAGTTCTTC	CASSAGTGSYNEQFF
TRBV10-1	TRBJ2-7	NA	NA	TGCGCCAGCAGTGAGCCCCAGGGGTTTTCGGGCGAGCAGTACTTC	CASSEPQGFSGEQYF
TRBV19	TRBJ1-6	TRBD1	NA	TGTGCCAGTAGGAGGGGGCAGGTTCACTATAATTCACCCCTCCACTTT	CASRRGQVHYNSPLHF
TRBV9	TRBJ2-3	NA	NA	TGTGCCAGCAGCGGCGGAGGGGTTGCAGATACGCAGTATTTT	CASSGGGVADTQYF
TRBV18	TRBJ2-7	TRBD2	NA	TGTGCCAGCTCACCCACTAGCGGGGGGCCCCTTTACTTCCACGAGCAGTACTTC	CASSPTSGGPLYFHEQYF
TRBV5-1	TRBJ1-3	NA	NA	TGCGCCAGCAGCTTGGCAGGGGATCGTGGAAACACCATATATTTT	CASSLAGDRGNTIYF
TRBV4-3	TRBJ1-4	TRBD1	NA	TGCGCCAGCAGCCAGACAGGGCCCCGAACTAATGAAAAACTGTTTTTT	CASSQTGPRTNEKLFF
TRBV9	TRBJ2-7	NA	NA	TGTGCCAGCAGCGTAGAAGGACAGTTCGGCGTGCAGTACTTC	CASSVEGQFGVQYF
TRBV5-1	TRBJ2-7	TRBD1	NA	TGCGCCAGCAGCTTTGGGGACAGGGCCCACGAGCAGTACTTC	CASSFGDRAHEQYF
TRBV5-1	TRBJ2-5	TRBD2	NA	TGCGCCAGCAGCTTGGGGGGGGGAGCCCAAGAGACCCAGTACTTC	CASSLGGGAQETQYF
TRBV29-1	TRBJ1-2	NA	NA	TGCAGCGTTGCGGCAGGTCACGGCTACACCTTC	CSVAAGHGYTF
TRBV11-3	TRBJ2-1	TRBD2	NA	TGTGCCAGCAGCTTAGGACTAGCGGGGGGGCATAATGAGCAGTTCTTC	CASSLGLAGGHNEQFF
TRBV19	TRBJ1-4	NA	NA	TGTGCCAGTAGCCTTCAATCGGGAAATGAAAAACTGTTTTTT	CASSLQSGNEKLFF